This T cell receptor beta chain was profiled in a study of T cells in Graves' hyperthyroidism and ophthalmopathy. The CDR3 is made up of 18 amino acids. Germline CDR1 reads MNHNS; CDR2 reads SASEGT. V was cut by 5 bases and J by 4 bases, with 24 bases left in between. The study included ophthalmopathy patients with Clinical Activity Score at least 3, NOSPECS grade at least 4 and duration under 3 months. The study's findings and limits: Most thyroid clonotypes expanded above 0.001 appeared in blood too. Ophthalmopathy was identified by the model a median approximately six months ahead of onset.

This clonotype was seen more than once but under ten times. The antigen remains undetermined. Amplification targeted TCR beta CDR3 regions from RNA transcripts. With the HTBI primer set, the TCR CDR3 went through a first round of RT-PCR. A single record per CDR3 protein comes from TCRdb applying MiXCR to the multiplex PCR reads. The top ten clones hold approximately 3.5% of a sample with about 610,000 distinct CDR3 sequences, around 16% of them seen once. The clonotype originates from a woman between 40 and 55 years old with Graves' ophthalmopathy. Sequences were obtained from blood. The chain recombines TRBV6-1 with TRBJ2-1, with D maybe TRBD1 (6 bases). This chain's CDR3 is CASSLRISSGVTYNEQFF. For the CDR3, the DNA is TGTGCCAGCAGTTTACGAATCTCGTCAGGGGTTACTTACAATGAGCAGTTCTTC.